This TCR beta chain was observed in a study of blood T cell repertoires in COVID-19. On the study more broadly: The United States, Italy and Spain supplied acute and convalescent COVID-19 samples. T cells, B-cell-depleted T cells, or PBMCs provided the cDNA or gDNA that served as material.

Only in-frame clones appear in the TCRdb table, and some are missing; sequencing was by immunoSEQ multiplex PCR. The data contain roughly 340,000 clones, around 87% of them singletons. Germline lookup yields CDR1 SGHRS and CDR2 YFSETQ. The length of the CDR3 is 17 residues. J lost 5 bases, V lost 3 bases, and 11 bases had no gene match. Clinical histories supplied by participants themselves formed the basis of cohort assignment. The specimen sequenced was PBMCs or T cells enriched from blood (not recorded which). The sequence was collected from a man between 35 and 55 years old in a cohort exposed to, infected with or recovered from COVID-19 (not recorded which). The rearrangement uses TRBV5-1 and TRBJ2-3; 11 bases are a match to TRBD2. The CDR3 DNA is TGCGCCAGCAGCTCCCCCCTTAGCGGGAGGGCCTTAGATACGCAGTATTTT. It is translated as CASSSPLSGRALDTQYF. The entire variable domain, with the rest obtained from reference TRBV5-1 and TRBJ2-3, is as follows: KAGVTQTPRYLIKTRGQQVTLSCSPISGHRSVSWYQQTPGQGLQFLFEYFSETQRNKGNFPGRFSGRQFSNSRSEMNVSTLELGDSALYLCASSSPLSGRALDTQYFGPGTRLTVL.